These T cell receptor beta chains were read from a single sample in a study of cytotoxic CD8 clonotypes in ibrutinib-treated CLL. Using immunoSEQ multiplex PCR, the repertoire was profiled, and TCRdb retains in-frame clones only, with some absent. The data hold 20,000 to 25,000 clones, with about two thirds observed a single time. The sample here was PBMCs, taken after 24 months of ibrutinib treatment. These receptor sequences come from a human donor with chronic lymphocytic leukemia. The CDR3 runs from the conserved cysteine through the conserved F or W. A D gene is named only where the DNA matches it firmly. Clone size, where shown, is once, few, many, or a class for clones that have expanded.

cdr3_nt	cdr3_aa	d_call	clone_size	j_call	v_call
TGTGCCAGCCGAGTAGCGGGGGACTACACCGGGGAGCTGTTTTTT	CASRVAGDYTGELFF	TRBD2	NA	TRBJ2-2	TRBV19
TGCGCCAGCAGCTTGGCGGCCTTAGATACGCAGTATTTT	CASSLAALDTQYF	NA	once	TRBJ2-3	TRBV5-1
TGCGCCAGCAGCTTGGGACAGTCTGGTACAGATACGCAGTATTTT	CASSLGQSGTDTQYF	NA	NA	TRBJ2-3	TRBV5-1
TGTGCCAGCAGCTTGAATACAGGGTTTGGCTACACCTTC	CASSLNTGFGYTF	NA	once	TRBJ1-2	TRBV5-4
TGCGCCAGCAGTGAGTCTTGGGCTACGAACACTGAAGCTTTCTTT	CASSESWATNTEAFF	NA	NA	TRBJ1-1	TRBV10-1
TGTGCCAGCAGCTTGGGCGGGACAGGGGACTATGGCTACACCTTC	CASSLGGTGDYGYTF	TRBD1	NA	TRBJ1-2	TRBV5-4
TGTGCCAGCAGTGATCGGACGGGGGCAACAGATGGCTACACCTTC	CASSDRTGATDGYTF	NA	NA	TRBJ1-2	TRBV2
TGTGCCAGCAGCTTCGATGGAAACACCATATATTTT	CASSFDGNTIYF	NA	once	TRBJ1-3	TRBV7-9
TGTGCCTGGAGTGTAACGGGGGGGACTGAAGCTTTCTTT	CAWSVTGGTEAFF	NA	once	TRBJ1-1	TRBV30
TGCGCCAGCAGTCCGACAGGGTTTATTGGTATGAACACTGAAGCTTTCTTT	CASSPTGFIGMNTEAFF	TRBD1	few	TRBJ1-1	TRBV5-1
TGTGCCAGCAGCCCGGACCACGAGCAGTTCTTC	CASSPDHEQFF	NA	NA	TRBJ2-1	TRBV7-9
TGTGCCAGCAGCTCCCTCACCGGCAAGTACTTC	CASSSLTGKYF	NA	NA	TRBJ2-5	TRBV9
TGTGCCAGTAGCGGGGCAGGGGGCTCACCATATGGCTACACCTTC	CASSGAGGSPYGYTF	TRBD1	NA	TRBJ1-2	TRBV19
TGTGCCAGTAGTACAAATAGGATTCCTGGAAACACCATATATTTT	CASSTNRIPGNTIYF	NA	NA	TRBJ1-3	TRBV19
TGTGCCAGCAGTCCCAGGGGGACTGAAGCTTTCTTT	CASSPRGTEAFF	TRBD1	few	TRBJ1-1	TRBV27
TGTGCCAGCAGCTTATCCACAGGGGATTCACCCCTCCACTTT	CASSLSTGDSPLHF	TRBD1	few	TRBJ1-6	TRBV11-2
TGTGCCAGCAGCTTATTGTTTGGGCTAGCCCGCAATGAGCAGTTCTTC	CASSLLFGLARNEQFF	NA	NA	TRBJ2-1	TRBV7-6
TGTGCCAGCAGTCGTGAGGGGGCTAGGGATGAGCAGTTCTTC	CASSREGARDEQFF	TRBD1	NA	TRBJ2-1	TRBV5-8
TGTGCCAGCAGTGAACCAGGAATCCGCGGTGGCTACACCTTC	CASSEPGIRGGYTF	NA	NA	TRBJ1-2	TRBV6-1
TGTGCCAGCAGTGTTGGCGGGGTGAACACAGATACGCAGTATTTT	CASSVGGVNTDTQYF	NA	NA	TRBJ2-3	TRBV2
TGTGCCAGCAGCGTAGAGGACAGGGGGGCTTACAATGAGCAGTTCTTC	CASSVEDRGAYNEQFF	TRBD1	NA	TRBJ2-1	TRBV9
TGCAGCGTAGGAGGGCTGCGGGGAGCTTTCTTT	CSVGGLRGAFF	NA	once	TRBJ1-1	TRBV29-1
TGTGCCAGCAGCATCTTTTTTTCACCCCTCCACTTT	CASSIFFSPLHF	NA	NA	TRBJ1-6	TRBV2
TGTGCCACTATCCCCGGGGATGACGATACGCAGTATTTT	CATIPGDDDTQYF	NA	NA	TRBJ2-3	TRBV10-3
TGTGCCAGCAGCGCTGCATGGTCTGGAAACACCATATATTTT	CASSAAWSGNTIYF	NA	NA	TRBJ1-3	TRBV7-9
TGTGCCAGCTCACCGAACACAGGGGGATTCGATCAGCCCCAGCATTTT	CASSPNTGGFDQPQHF	TRBD1	NA	TRBJ1-5	TRBV18
TGTGCCAGCAGCCAAGATGGGACAACGAGCAATCAGCCCCAGCATTTT	CASSQDGTTSNQPQHF	NA	few	TRBJ1-5	TRBV4-2
TGTGCCAGTAGTATCCGGCGTAACTCTGGGGCCAACGTCCTGACTTTC	CASSIRRNSGANVLTF	NA	few	TRBJ2-6	TRBV19
TGTGCCAGTAGTATTAGACAGAGATACACTGAAGCTTTCTTT	CASSIRQRYTEAFF	NA	NA	TRBJ1-1	TRBV19
TGTGCCAGCCGCGAAGTTCATAGCAATCAGCCCCAGCATTTT	CASREVHSNQPQHF	NA	NA	TRBJ1-5	TRBV2
TGTGCCAGCAGCTTAATGAGCTCTGAAGCTTTCTTT	CASSLMSSEAFF	NA	NA	TRBJ1-1	TRBV7-9
TGTGCCATCAGTGACCCCGGGACAGTCGACACTGAAGCTTTCTTT	CAISDPGTVDTEAFF	TRBD1	NA	TRBJ1-1	TRBV10-3
TGTGCCAGCAGCACCGGGACTAGCGGGGGGCCGCAAGAGACCCAGTACTTC	CASSTGTSGGPQETQYF	TRBD2	NA	TRBJ2-5	TRBV27
TGTGCCAGCAGCGAAGGGAGCACTAGCGGGGCGCAGTATTTT	CASSEGSTSGAQYF	TRBD2	NA	TRBJ2-3	TRBV11-2
TGTGCCAGCAGCGTAATCCCCAGCGGGGGGGGCACAGAGACCCAGTACTTC	CASSVIPSGGGTETQYF	TRBD2	few	TRBJ2-5	TRBV9
TGTGCCACCAGCAGAGAAACCTCTGGGGCCAACGTCCTGACTTTC	CATSRETSGANVLTF	NA	NA	TRBJ2-6	TRBV15
TGCGCCAGCAGCTTGGAAAGGACAGGGAATTATGGCTACACCTTC	CASSLERTGNYGYTF	TRBD1	once	TRBJ1-2	TRBV5-1
TGTGCCAGCAGCTTGTGGGTTCGTTACGAGCAGTACTTC	CASSLWVRYEQYF	NA	NA	TRBJ2-7	TRBV11-1
TGTGCCAGCACAATCGGACAGACGGCTGGTAACTATGGCTACACCTTC	CASTIGQTAGNYGYTF	NA	NA	TRBJ1-2	TRBV5-5
TGTGCCATCAGTGAGTCTAAGGGTAATGAAAAACTGTTTTTT	CAISESKGNEKLFF	NA	NA	TRBJ1-4	TRBV10-3
TGTGCCAGCAGCGTACAATCGGCTCTCATGAACACTGAAGCTTTCTTT	CASSVQSALMNTEAFF	NA	NA	TRBJ1-1	TRBV9
TGTGCCAGCTCACCGCTTGAGCGGGGGTCCGCAGATACGCAGTATTTT	CASSPLERGSADTQYF	TRBD2	many	TRBJ2-3	TRBV18
TGTGCCAGCAGCTTAGTTGGACCGCGAGATACGCAGTATTTT	CASSLVGPRDTQYF	NA	NA	TRBJ2-3	TRBV7-6
TGTGCCAGCAGTCACCTCCCAGGGGTAGCCAAAAACATTCAGTACTTC	CASSHLPGVAKNIQYF	NA	NA	TRBJ2-4	TRBV27